A single sample gave rise to the 10 T cell receptor beta chains below, sequenced in a study of T cells in Graves' hyperthyroidism and ophthalmopathy. Amplification yielded TCR beta CDR3 regions, with RNA transcripts as the source. The HTBI primer set was used in a first-round RT-PCR of the TCR CDR3. One entry per CDR3 protein, called by TCRdb with MiXCR from the multiplex PCR reads. The data contain around 620,000 distinct CDR3 sequences, about 45% of them singletons. The source material was peripheral blood or thyroid tissue (not recorded which). Source of these receptors: an adult woman with Graves' disease, either hyperthyroidism or ophthalmopathy (not recorded which).

This clonotype was detected many times. The chain carries TRBV9 and TRBJ1-1, with D possibly being TRBD1 (6 bases). V was trimmed by 0 bases and J by 7 bases, leaving 13 bases between them. Germline CDR1 is SGDLS and CDR2 is YYNGEE. The CDR3 runs 14 residues. In nucleotides, the CDR3 is TGTGCCAGCAGCGTAGTGAGAGGGGGGGATGAAGCTTTCTTT. This gives the protein CASSVVRGGDEAFF.

This clonotype occurred a few times. Being one base from a much bigger clone, this may be a read error. The rearrangement uses TRBV7-8 and TRBJ1-1; the match to TRBD1 covers 8 bases. This CDR3 spans 14 amino acids. Germline CDR1 and CDR2: SGHVS and FQNEAQ. Losses at the gene ends were 5 bases for V and 6 bases for J; bases not matched to a gene: 8. DNA for the CDR3: TGTGCCAGCAGCCCCCGGACAGGGCGAGCTGAAGCTTTCTTT. Encoded protein: CASSPRTGRAEAFF. The complete variable domain, with remaining parts taken from reference TRBV7-8 and TRBJ1-1, reads GAGVSQSPRYKVAKRGQDVALRCDPISGHVSLFWYQQALGQGPEFLTYFQNEAQLDKSGLPSDRFFAERPEGSVSTLKIQRTQQEDSAVYLCASSPRTGRAEAFFGQGTRLTVV.

The rearrangement joins TRBV10-2 to TRBJ2-7, with D tentatively TRBD1 (6 bases). This CDR3 comprises 13 residues. In germline, CDR1 is WSHSY, CDR2 SAAADI. The V and J ends lost 6 bases and 5 bases respectively, with 14 bases between them. The chain's CDR3 is CASSQGRGDEQYF. In DNA form, the CDR3 reads TGCGCCAGCAGCCAAGGCAGGGGAGACGAGCAGTACTTC.

This clonotype was observed at least ten times. This sequence joins TRBV7-9 and TRBJ2-2; D may match TRBD1 or TRBD2 (5 bases each). V was cut by 6 bases and J by 5 bases, with 22 bases left in between. Germline loops: CDR1 SEHNR, CDR2 FQNEAQ (reference sequence). The CDR3 length is 17 residues. This CDR3 is CASSTTGTHWITGELFF. The CDR3 nucleotides read TGTGCCAGCAGTACCACCGGGACCCATTGGATTACCGGGGAGCTGTTTTTT. Based on the CDR3 plus reference TRBV7-9 and TRBJ2-2, the full variable domain is DTGVSQNPRHKITKRGQNVTFRCDPISEHNRLYWYRQTLGQGPEFLTYFQNEAQLEKSRLLSDRFSAERPKGSFSTLEIQRTEQGDSAMYLCASSTTGTHWITGELFFGEGSRLTVL.

About this clonotype itself: Without the conserved terminal phenylalanine or tryptophan, this CDR3 likely stems from a read error. It is unclear where the CDR3 begins or ends on the DNA, so no DNA is shown, and the CDR3 is as TCRdb lists it. The gene calls are TRBV14 and TRBJ1-4; TRBD1, the D gene given by the table, was not confirmed from the DNA. Both ends counted, the CDR3 spans 8 residues. Germline V gene lookup returns CDR1 SGHDN and CDR2 FVKESK. The CDR3: CASSQDPG.

To note about this clonotype: The conserved phenylalanine or tryptophan is not found at the CDR3 terminus, so this likely reflects a read error. The limits of the CDR3 on the DNA are not certain, so only TCRdb's listed CDR3 is given. This chain links TRBV6-1 with TRBJ2-6; TRBD1 is the table's D call and was not checked against the DNA. Germline CDR1 MNHNS, CDR2 SASEGT. The CDR3 is made up of 8 amino acids, end residues included. CDR3: CASSVSLS.

The chain combines TRBV9 with TRBJ2-2, with D unclear. Trimming shortened V by 7 bases and J by 7 bases, and 17 bases separated the two germline ends. This CDR3 is built from 14 residues. Germline assignment: CDR1 SGDLS and CDR2 YYNGEE. CDR3 nucleotides: TGTGCCAGCGTCGCCACCCGATCGGGCGGGGAGCTGTTTTTT. Residues: CASVATRSGGELFF.

This clonotype was counted ten times or more. V and J are TRBV2 and TRBJ1-2; D possibly corresponds to TRBD1 (6 bases). Trimming removed 8 bases at V and 4 bases at J, with 17 bases between. Germline lookup yields CDR1 SNHLY and CDR2 FYNNEI. The CDR3 has 14 residues. The CDR3: CASSGETGSYGYTF. Written as DNA, the CDR3 is TGTGCCAGCTCCGGGGAGACAGGAAGCTATGGCTACACCTTC.

The J gene is TRBJ2-7, the V gene TRBV7-9; possible D gene TRBD1, 6 bases. CDR1 SEHNR and CDR2 FQNEAQ come from the germline V gene (reference sequence). Deletions cut 10 bases from V and 3 bases from J, with 22 bases between. This CDR3 is 15 amino acids long. The CDR3 nucleotides are TGTGCCAACAGTGCTAAGGACAGTTCAGACTACGAGCAGTACTTC. Protein sequence: CANSAKDSSDYEQYF. Full variable domain (outside the CDR3, taken from reference TRBV7-9 and TRBJ2-7): DTGVSQNPRHKITKRGQNVTFRCDPISEHNRLYWYRQTLGQGPEFLTYFQNEAQLEKSRLLSDRFSAERPKGSFSTLEIQRTEQGDSAMYLCANSAKDSSDYEQYFGPGTRLTVT.

The chain recombines TRBV2 with TRBJ2-2; TRBD2 matches at 7 bases. The germline CDR1 and CDR2 sequences are SNHLY and FYNNEI. The CDR3 is made up of 15 amino acids. V gave up 2 bases and J gave up 11 bases; unmatched junction bases: 11. CDR3 coding DNA: TGTGCCAGCAGTGAAACGGGGGAGGGTACCAATGAGCTGTTTTTT. This sequence encodes CASSETGEGTNELFF.